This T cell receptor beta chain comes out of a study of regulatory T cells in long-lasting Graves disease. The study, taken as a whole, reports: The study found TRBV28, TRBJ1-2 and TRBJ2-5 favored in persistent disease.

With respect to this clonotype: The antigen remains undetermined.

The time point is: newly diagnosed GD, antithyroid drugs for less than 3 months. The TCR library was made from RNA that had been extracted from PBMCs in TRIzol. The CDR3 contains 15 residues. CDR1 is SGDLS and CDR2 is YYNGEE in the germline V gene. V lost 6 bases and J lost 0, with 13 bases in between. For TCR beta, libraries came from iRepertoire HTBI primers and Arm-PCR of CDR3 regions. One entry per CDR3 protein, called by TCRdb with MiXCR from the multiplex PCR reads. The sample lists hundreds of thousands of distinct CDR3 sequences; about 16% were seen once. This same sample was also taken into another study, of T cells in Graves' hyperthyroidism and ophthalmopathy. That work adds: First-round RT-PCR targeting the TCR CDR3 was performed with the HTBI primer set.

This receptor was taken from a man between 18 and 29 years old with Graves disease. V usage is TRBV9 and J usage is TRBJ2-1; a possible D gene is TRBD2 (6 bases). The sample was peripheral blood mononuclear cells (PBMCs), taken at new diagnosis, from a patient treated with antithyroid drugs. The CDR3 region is CASNNGGSSYNEQFF. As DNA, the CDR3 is TGTGCCAGCAATAATGGAGGGAGCTCCTACAATGAGCAGTTCTTC.